This T cell receptor (beta chain) was identified in a study of T cells in Graves' hyperthyroidism and ophthalmopathy. About this clonotype itself: A read error may be the cause here, since a much bigger clone is one base away.

Amplified TCR beta CDR3 regions derived from RNA transcripts. HTBI primers were used for first-round RT-PCR of the TCR CDR3. One entry per CDR3 protein results from TCRdb running MiXCR on the multiplex PCR reads. The sample has 530,000 or so distinct CDR3 sequences, around 45% seen once. This CDR3 comprises 13 residues. Germline lookup yields CDR1 SGHDT and CDR2 YYEEEE. The ends lost 7 bases at V and 3 bases at J; junction bases unmatched: 6. The rearrangement joins TRBV5-6 to TRBJ1-1; the match to TRBD1 covers 7 bases. Material: peripheral blood or thyroid tissue (not recorded which). This TCR was sampled from a woman aged 18-29 years with Graves' hyperthyroidism. The CDR3 bases are TGTGCCAGCGGGCTTCAGGGGGACACTGAAGCTTTCTTT. This gives the protein CASGLQGDTEAFF. The full variable domain, its missing parts supplied by reference TRBV5-6 and TRBJ1-1, is DAGVTQSPTHLIKTRGQQVTLRCSPKSGHDTVSWYQQALGQGPQFIFQYYEEEERQRGNFPDRFSGHQFPNYSSELNVNALLLGDSALYLCASGLQGDTEAFFGQGTRLTVV.